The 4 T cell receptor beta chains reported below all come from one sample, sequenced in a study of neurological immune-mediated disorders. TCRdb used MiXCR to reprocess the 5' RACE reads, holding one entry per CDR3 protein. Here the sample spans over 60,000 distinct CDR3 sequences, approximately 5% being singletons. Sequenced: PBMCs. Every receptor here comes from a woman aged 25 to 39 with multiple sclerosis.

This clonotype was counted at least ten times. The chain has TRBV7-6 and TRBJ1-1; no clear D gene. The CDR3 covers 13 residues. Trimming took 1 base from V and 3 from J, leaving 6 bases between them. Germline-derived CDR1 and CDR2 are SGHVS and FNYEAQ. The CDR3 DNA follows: TGTGCCAGCAGCTTAGTAAGTGACACTGAAGCTTTCTTT. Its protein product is CASSLVSDTEAFF.

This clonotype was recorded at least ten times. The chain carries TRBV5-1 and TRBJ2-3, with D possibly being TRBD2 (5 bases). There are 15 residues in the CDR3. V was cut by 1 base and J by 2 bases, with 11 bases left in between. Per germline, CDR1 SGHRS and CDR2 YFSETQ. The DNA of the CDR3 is TGCGCCAGCAGCTTGTACGGGGTTTCCACAGATACGCAGTATTTT. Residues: CASSLYGVSTDTQYF. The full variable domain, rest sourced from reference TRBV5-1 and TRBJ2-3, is KAGVTQTPRYLIKTRGQQVTLSCSPISGHRSVSWYQQTPGQGLQFLFEYFSETQRNKGNFPGRFSGRQFSNSRSEMNVSTLELGDSALYLCASSLYGVSTDTQYFGPGTRLTVL.

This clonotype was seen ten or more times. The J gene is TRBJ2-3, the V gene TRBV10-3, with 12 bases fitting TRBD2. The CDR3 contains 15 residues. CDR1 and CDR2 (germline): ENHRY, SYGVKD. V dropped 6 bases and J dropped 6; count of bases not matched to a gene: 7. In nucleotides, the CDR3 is TGTGCCATCAGAACTAGCGGGGGGTCAGTTGATACGCAGTATTTT. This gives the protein CAIRTSGGSVDTQYF.

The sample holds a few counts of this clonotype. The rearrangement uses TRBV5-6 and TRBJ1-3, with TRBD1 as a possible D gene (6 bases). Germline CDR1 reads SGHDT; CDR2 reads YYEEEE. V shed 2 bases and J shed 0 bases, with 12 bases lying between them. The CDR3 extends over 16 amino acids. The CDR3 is CASSFVGGSSGNTIYF. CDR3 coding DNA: TGTGCCAGCAGCTTCGTGGGGGGCTCCTCTGGAAACACCATATATTTT.